These T cell receptor beta chains were read from a single sample in a study of early T cells in non-severe SARS-CoV-2 infection. Via MiXCR, TCRdb re-called the 5' RACE reads, giving one row per CDR3 protein. The data contain 90,000 to 100,000 distinct CDR3 sequences, around 14% of them seen just once; the ten biggest clones take up 2% to 2.5%. Source material: whole blood. These receptors all stem from an adult who was a healthcare worker with PCR-confirmed SARS-CoV-2 infection or an uninfected control (not recorded which). Each CDR3 is given without its conserved first and last residue.

>TRBJ1-2|TRBV12-3/TRBV12-4
ASSDGQAYGYT
>TRBJ2-1|TRBV29-1
SVDPYNEQF
>TRBJ2-2|TRBV14
ASSQAWKSNTGELF
>TRBJ2-4|TRBV9
ASSPYPVDRGGIQY
>TRBJ2-3|TRBV11-2
ASSPGTLETQY
>TRBJ1-5|TRBV28
ASSPTGLSNQPQH
>TRBJ1-5|TRBV11-2
ASSQGGEPQH
>TRBJ1-2|TRBV29-1
SVEDPGQGSYGYT
>TRBJ2-1|TRBV20-1
SALGPLDEQF
>TRBJ1-2|TRBV6-5
ASSREGGGNNGYT
>TRBJ2-7|TRBV28
ASSLPARGPYEQY
>TRBJ1-1|TRBV6-6
ASSYDRGAF
>TRBJ2-5|TRBV10-2
ASGTSGDQETQY
>TRBJ2-1|TRBV28
ASGRDYSYNEQF
>TRBJ2-1|TRBV2
ASRGGGGAYNEQF
>TRBJ2-1|TRBV19
ASSFSGNEQF
>TRBJ2-7|TRBV28
ASSVDVGLYEQY
>TRBJ2-7|TRBV20-1
SASARGGNEQY
>TRBJ2-1|TRBV29-1
SVGTSGGPLSEQF
>TRBJ2-7|TRBV20-1
SPGGGLNEQY
>TRBJ1-4|TRBV19
ASSMLGTNEKLF
>TRBJ2-3|TRBV28
ATARVGGDTQY
>TRBJ2-7|TRBV6-5
ASSYGGEFSYEQY
>TRBJ1-1|TRBV5-1
ASSLGYEAF
>TRBJ2-1|TRBV7-9
ASSHDRKQDEQF
>TRBJ1-2|TRBV7-8
ASSLVAGLQGYT
>TRBJ2-7|TRBV7-9
ASSSVYEQY
>TRBJ2-1|TRBV7-9
ASSLASGGLQWYEQF
>TRBJ1-6|TRBV7-3
ASSFGTQTPLH
>TRBJ2-3|TRBV7-2
ASSLVDTQY
>TRBJ2-7|TRBV15
ATSRVRGSEQY
>TRBJ2-1|TRBV20-1
SAIGTSGGPSSYNEQF
>TRBJ2-1|TRBV3-1
ASSQDLRQGDEQF
>TRBJ2-2|TRBV6-6
ASSSSGGANTGELF
>TRBJ1-5|TRBV5-1
ASSLGDRGQNQPQH
>TRBJ1-5|TRBV6-6
ASSYGGQVQPQH
>TRBJ2-7|TRBV3-2
ASSQYAVSYEQY